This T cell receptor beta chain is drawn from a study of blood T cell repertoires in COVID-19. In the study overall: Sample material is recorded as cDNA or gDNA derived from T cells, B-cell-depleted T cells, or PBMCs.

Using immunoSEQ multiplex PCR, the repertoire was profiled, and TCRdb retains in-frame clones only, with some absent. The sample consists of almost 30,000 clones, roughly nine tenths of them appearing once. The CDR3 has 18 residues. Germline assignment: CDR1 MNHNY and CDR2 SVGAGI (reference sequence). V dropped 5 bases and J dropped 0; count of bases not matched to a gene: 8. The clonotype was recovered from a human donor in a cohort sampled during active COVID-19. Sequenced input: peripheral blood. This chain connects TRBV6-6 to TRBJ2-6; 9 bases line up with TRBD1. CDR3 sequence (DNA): TGTGCCAGCAGTCGAGGACAGGGGCCAAGCTCTGGGGCCAACGTCCTGACTTTC. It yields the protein CASSRGQGPSSGANVLTF.